Each of the 21 T cell receptor beta chains below was sequenced from the same sample in a study of OX40 agonist ivuxolimab in advanced cancers. Preparation of the library involved the immunoSEQ multiplex PCR assay. This immuneACCESS table, as held by TCRdb, lists in-frame sequences with V and J called but not all clones. Of the missing ones, under half trace to an unresolved V gene in checked studies; the others have no known cause. The sample profile shows roughly 48,000 clones; approximately 88% of them were found once. The ten largest account for 1.1% of the sample. The starting material was CD4+ or CD8+ T cells sorted from blood, obtained in a trial of the OX40 agonist ivuxolimab. The source of these receptors is an adult with an advanced solid tumor such as melanoma, head and neck, liver or kidney cancer.

The V gene is TRBV21-1, the J gene TRBJ2-3; TRBD2, as called in the table, went unchecked against the DNA. TRBV21-1 represents a pseudogene. The CDR3 has 21 amino acids. The CDR3 reads CASSKGGPTGGRESSTDTQYF. Here the CDR3 DNA reads TGTGCCAGCAGCAAAGGGGGTCCTACTGGCGGGAGGGAATCCAGCACAGATACGCAGTATTTT.

The count of this clone is one. The chain couples TRBV11-2 to TRBJ2-5; 7 bases are shared with TRBD2. The CDR3 length is 14 residues. CDR1 SGHAT and CDR2 FQNNGV come from the germline V gene. Losses at the gene ends were 5 bases for V and 5 bases for J; bases not matched to a gene: 8. The CDR3 loop reads CASSPIIGGETQYF. CDR3 in DNA: TGTGCCAGCAGCCCAATCATCGGGGGGGAGACCCAGTACTTC.

CDR3 in DNA: TGCAGCGTTGAGAAAAACAGGGCCAAAGAGACCCAGTACTTC. It encodes CSVEKNRAKETQYF. The rearrangement joins TRBV29-1 to TRBJ2-5, with a tentative D call TRBD1 (6 bases). The CDR3 totals 14 residues. CDR1 SQVTM and CDR2 ANQGSEA come from the germline V gene. V dropped 3 bases and J dropped 3 bases, with 14 bases sitting between them.

This chain links TRBV6-5 with TRBJ1-5; 8 bases agree with TRBD1. CDR1 is MNHEY, CDR2 SVGAGI, per germline. This CDR3 spans 14 amino acids. The trim removed 10 bases at V and 9 bases at J, leaving 14 bases unmatched. The CDR3, as DNA: TGTGCCACAGGGGGCAGGGGGACCAGGAGGCCCCAGCATTTT. Translating gives CATGGRGTRRPQHF.

The CDR3 loop reads CASSEGTSGGYTDTQYF. CDR3 bases: TGTGCCAGCAGTGAAGGGACTAGCGGGGGATACACAGATACGCAGTATTTT. This sequence joins TRBV6-1 and TRBJ2-3; 13 bases map to TRBD2. The CDR3 sequence is 17 residues long. CDR1 is MNHNS and CDR2 is SASEGT in the germline V gene. The ends lost 1 base at V and 2 bases at J; junction bases unmatched: 3.

This clone was picked up one time. V gene TRBV5-8 combines with J gene TRBJ1-5, with TRBD1 as a possible D gene (5 bases). Trimming removed 2 bases from V and 0 bases from J, with 12 bases in between. This CDR3 is built from 16 residues. Germline CDR1 is SGHTS and CDR2 is YDEGEE. This CDR3 is CASSFGGRASNQPQHF. In nucleotides, the CDR3 is TGTGCCAGCAGCTTTGGGGGTCGGGCTAGCAATCAGCCCCAGCATTTT.

This chain's CDR3 is CASSSTDSEKLFF. In nucleotides, the CDR3 is TGTGCCAGCAGCTCAACGGACAGCGAAAAACTGTTTTTT. V gene TRBV5-5 combines with J gene TRBJ1-4; weak D call: TRBD1 (6 bases). V lost 3 bases and J 8 bases, leaving 11 bases between the germline ends. Germline V gene sequence: CDR1 SGHKS, CDR2 YYEKEE (reference sequence). This CDR3 spans 13 amino acids.

The chain joins TRBV5-1 to TRBJ2-6; tentative D call: TRBD1 (5 bases). The germline V gene encodes CDR1 SGHRS and CDR2 YFSETQ. Trimming left V 0 bases short and J 1 base short, with 5 bases between. The CDR3 loop spans 15 amino acids. The DNA of the CDR3 is TGCGCCAGCAGCTTGGAGGGGTCTGGGGCCAACGTCCTGACTTTC. Amino acids: CASSLEGSGANVLTF.

The sample holds a few counts of this clone. The V gene is TRBV2, the J gene TRBJ2-7; D gene uncertain. Germline V gives CDR1 SNHLY, CDR2 FYNNEI. The CDR3 is made up of 16 amino acids. Trimming took off 6 bases at V and 1 base at J, with 19 bases between the two ends. In DNA, the CDR3 is TGTGCCAGCAGCCCGCTCCGTACCACTCCATCCTACGAGCAGTACTTC. Amino acids: CASSPLRTTPSYEQYF.

J is TRBJ2-3 and V is TRBV18, with D possibly being TRBD1 (7 bases). V lost 1 base, J lost 6 bases, and 17 bases lay in between. The CDR3 has 16 residues. The germline V gene has CDR1 KGHSH and CDR2 LQKENI. CDR3 sequence: CASSPRAGGYYDTQYF. For the CDR3, the DNA is TGTGCCAGCTCACCACGGGCAGGGGGGTACTACGATACGCAGTATTTT.

The V and J genes are TRBV7-2 and TRBJ2-1; D unresolved. This CDR3 contains 14 residues. V was shortened by 4 bases and J by 6 bases, with 13 bases between the two germline ends. CDR1 and CDR2 from the germline V gene are SGHTA and FQGNSA. The CDR3 DNA follows: TGTGCCAGCAGCTCTTCACTGGTCGGCAATGAGCAGTTCTTC. Residues: CASSSSLVGNEQFF.

This sequence joins TRBV2 and TRBJ2-1, with D hard to call. V lost 7 bases to trimming and J lost 4 bases, with 8 bases between them. The CDR3 has 12 amino acids. Germline lookup yields CDR1 SNHLY and CDR2 FYNNEI. The CDR3: CASNLEYNEQFF. The CDR3 region has the DNA TGTGCCAGCAATTTGGAATACAATGAGCAGTTCTTC.

This chain joins TRBV9 and TRBJ2-3; unclear D gene. Germline V gene data show CDR1 as SGDLS and CDR2 as YYNGEE. The germline V and J ends were trimmed by 1 base and 1 base, with 10 bases remaining between them. CDR3 length: 15 amino acids. CDR3 bases: TGTGCCAGCAGCGTAACTGGGGTCGGCACAGATACGCAGTATTTT. Residues: CASSVTGVGTDTQYF.

The chain carries TRBV19 and TRBJ1-1, with a tentative D call TRBD1 (5 bases). CDR3 length equals 14 residues. Germline CDR1 is LNHDA and CDR2 is SQIVND (reference sequence). V gave up 10 bases and J gave up 5 bases, with 20 bases separating them. The CDR3 region is CATQMGWGGTEAFF. In DNA form, the CDR3 reads TGTGCCACCCAAATGGGGTGGGGGGGAACTGAAGCTTTCTTT.

This clone was found once. The chain links TRBV18 to TRBJ1-6; possibly TRBD1 for D (6 bases). The germline V gene has CDR1 KGHSH and CDR2 LQKENI. The CDR3 length is 14 residues. Trimming took off 4 bases at V and 7 bases at J, with 11 bases between the two ends. CDR3 residues: CASSLGARNSPLHF. The CDR3 DNA reads TGTGCCAGCTCACTGGGGGCCAGGAATTCACCCCTCCACTTT.

The rearrangement joins TRBV10-3 to TRBJ1-6; TRBD1 might be the D (5 bases). V was cut by 0 bases and J by 4 bases, with 7 bases left in between. The CDR3 is made up of 15 amino acids. The germline gives CDR1 ENHRY, CDR2 SYGVKD. DNA for the CDR3: TGTGCCATCAGTGAGTCGAGACAGTATAATTCACCCCTCCACTTT. This encodes CAISESRQYNSPLHF.

This chain joins TRBV28 and TRBJ1-5, with TRBD1 as a possible D gene (5 bases). From germline, CDR1 is MDHEN and CDR2 SYDVKM. This CDR3 region has 16 residues. Trimming left V 2 bases short and J 1 base short, with 12 bases between. DNA for the CDR3: TGTGCCAGCAGTTTAGGGTTAGGGGTGAGCAATCAGCCCCAGCATTTT. Protein sequence: CASSLGLGVSNQPQHF.

The gene calls are TRBV5-4 and TRBJ2-7, with 8 nucleotides matching TRBD1. This CDR3 is built from 14 residues. Trimming took 2 bases from V and 5 from J; bases not matched to a gene: 6. Looked up from germline, CDR1 is SGHNT and CDR2 is YYREEE (reference sequence). CDR3 sequence: CASSFGQGINEQYF. The CDR3, as DNA: TGTGCCAGCAGCTTTGGACAGGGAATTAACGAGCAGTACTTC.

The V and J genes are TRBV20-1 and TRBJ2-7; D ambiguous. The germline V gene has CDR1 DFQATT and CDR2 SNEGSKA (reference sequence). The V gene lost 5 bases and the J gene lost 3 bases, with 8 bases spanning the gap. CDR3 length: 11 residues. CDR3 region: CSAAMVYEQYF. CDR3 coding DNA: TGCAGTGCTGCGATGGTCTACGAGCAGTACTTC.

This rearrangement joins TRBV6-5 to TRBJ1-5; 7 nucleotides agree with TRBD1. There are 16 residues in the CDR3. CDR1 MNHEY and CDR2 SVGAGI come from the germline V gene. J lost 4 bases, V lost 0 bases, and 6 bases had no gene match. CDR3 coding DNA: TGTGCCAGCAGTTACTCGCTGGGACAGTCAAATCAGCCCCAGCATTTT. It specifies CASSYSLGQSNQPQHF.

The rearrangement uses TRBV9 and TRBJ2-7, with a possible D match to TRBD1 (7 bases). The ends were cut back, 4 bases at V and 4 bases at J, with 18 bases in the middle. The CDR3 sequence is 15 residues long. CDR1 and CDR2 (germline): SGDLS, YYNGEE. In nucleotides, the CDR3 is TGTGCCAGCAGCCCGAGACAGGGAGGCTCGTACGAGCAGTACTTC. Amino acids: CASSPRQGGSYEQYF.